These 17 T cell receptor beta chains came from one sample sequenced in a study of T cell repertoires in cytomegalovirus infection. TCRdb re-derived calls from the reads in MiXCR, one entry per CDR3 protein. The sample holds a few hundred thousand distinct CDR3 sequences; over 35% are singletons and the top ten take around 48%. Antigens for these TCRs are unknown. Sequenced material: cultured PBMCs, taken from culture after CMV antigen stimulation. The receptors here all came from a human donor in good health (CMV status not recorded). Some clones in this sample may be carry-over from other donors' samples.

The chain employs TRBV27 and TRBJ2-1; 9 bases align to TRBD2. The length of the CDR3 is 14 residues. J lost 9 bases, V lost 4 bases, and 7 bases had no gene match. Germline lookup yields CDR1 MNHEY and CDR2 SMNVEV (reference sequence). The CDR3 spells CASSSRGTSSEQFF. DNA for the CDR3: TGTGCCAGCAGTTCTCGTGGGACTAGCTCTGAGCAGTTCTTC.

In its sample, this clonotype was seen a few times. The chain combines TRBV7-6 with TRBJ2-1; TRBD2 agrees at 10 bases. The CDR3 is 16 residues long. The ends lost 5 bases at V and 1 base at J; junction bases unmatched: 5. CDR1 is SGHVS and CDR2 is FNYEAQ in the germline V gene. The CDR3 region has the DNA TGTGCCAGCAGCCCGCTAGCGGGGGATTCCTACAATGAGCAGTTCTTC. As protein: CASSPLAGDSYNEQFF. The full variable domain, completed using reference TRBV7-6 and TRBJ2-1, is GAGVSQSPRYKVTKRGQDVALRCDPISGHVSLYWYRQALGQGPEFLTYFNYEAQQDKSGLPNDRFSAERPEGSISTLTIQRTEQRDSAMYRCASSPLAGDSYNEQFFGPGTRLTVL.

This clonotype occurred once. The CDR3 spells CASSQPLHGNYNEQFF. The CDR3 region has the DNA TGCGCCAGCAGTCAACCTCTCCACGGGAACTACAATGAGCAGTTCTTC. The chain employs TRBV23-1 and TRBJ2-1; TRBD2 is a possible D gene (5 bases). TRBV23-1 is annotated as an ORF whose role is uncertain. The length of the CDR3 is 16 residues. V was trimmed by 2 bases and J by 3 bases, leaving 14 bases between them.

This clonotype was observed a handful of times. V usage is TRBV4-2 and J usage is TRBJ2-3; 11 bases match TRBD2. CDR1 is LGHNA, CDR2 YNFKEQ, per germline. V shed 2 bases, J shed 2 bases, and the junction held 6 bases outside the gene matches. This CDR3 contains 17 residues. Written as DNA, the CDR3 is TGTGCCAGCAGCCAAACCCTAGCGGGGGGACCCACAGATACGCAGTATTTT. This sequence encodes CASSQTLAGGPTDTQYF.

This clonotype was recorded once. The chain recombines TRBV5-1 with TRBJ1-1; D is undetermined. Germline V gene lookup returns CDR1 SGHRS and CDR2 YFSETQ. V lost 4 bases and J 4 bases, leaving 14 bases between the germline ends. The CDR3 spans 14 residues. The CDR3 sequence: CASSLSGMGTEAFF. In DNA form, the CDR3 reads TGCGCCAGCAGCCTTTCGGGGATGGGCACTGAAGCTTTCTTT.

The chain employs TRBV27 and TRBJ1-2, with unresolved D. This CDR3 has 13 amino acids. CDR1 and CDR2 (germline): MNHEY, SMNVEV (reference sequence). V gave up 4 bases and J gave up 3 bases, with 9 bases separating them. CDR3 nucleotide sequence: TGTGCCAGCAGTTCTCGGCAGTACTATGGCTACACCTTC. It yields the protein CASSSRQYYGYTF.

The chain combines TRBV12-5 with TRBJ1-2; D is unclear. This CDR3 region has 12 residues. CDR1 and CDR2 (germline): LGHNT, FRNRAP. V dropped 5 bases and J dropped 7 bases, with 11 bases sitting between them. This CDR3 reads CASGLAGSGYTF. CDR3 nucleotide sequence: TGTGCTAGTGGTCTTGCGGGATCTGGCTACACCTTC.

V gene TRBV7-2 combines with J gene TRBJ1-5; no clear D gene. Germline V CDR1 and CDR2: SGHTA, FQGNSA. The CDR3 contains 17 residues. Trimming left V 5 bases short and J 5 bases short, with 22 bases between. This CDR3 is CASSPISGQITYQPQHF. In DNA form, the CDR3 reads TGTGCCAGCAGCCCCATATCCGGGCAGATAACCTATCAGCCCCAGCATTTT.

The chain couples TRBV6-5 to TRBJ2-1; no clear D. Germline-derived CDR1 and CDR2 are MNHEY and SVGAGI. The CDR3 runs 13 residues. The V end lost 10 bases, the J end lost 3 bases, and 13 bases lay between the germline ends. The DNA for the CDR3 is TGTGCCACGAGGCCCCCGGTCTACAATGAGCAGTTCTTC. Its translation: CATRPPVYNEQFF.

The chain couples TRBV12-3 or TRBV12-4 to TRBJ2-1; D gene ambiguous. The CDR3 length is 14 residues. The V end lost 2 bases, the J end lost 6 bases, and 11 bases lay between the germline ends. In nucleotides, the CDR3 is TGTGCCAGCAGTTTAAGCCCAGACGCCAATGAGCAGTTCTTC. This translates into CASSLSPDANEQFF.

This clonotype was observed a few times. The CDR3 protein is CASSGGTVNTGELFF. As DNA, the CDR3 is TGTGCCAGCAGTGGAGGGACAGTGAACACCGGGGAGCTGTTTTTT. This chain links TRBV12-3 or TRBV12-4 with TRBJ2-2; weak D call: TRBD1 (7 bases). V was shortened by 5 bases and J by 1 base, with 11 bases between the two germline ends. This CDR3 spans 15 amino acids.

This clonotype was found once. V usage is TRBV6-2 or TRBV6-3 and J usage is TRBJ2-7; 7 nucleotides agree with TRBD2. There are 15 residues in the CDR3. Germline V lookup: CDR1 MNHEY, CDR2 SVGEGT. The ends lost 0 bases at V and 4 bases at J; junction bases unmatched: 6. The CDR3 is CASSYSGLGWYEQYF. The CDR3 bases are TGTGCCAGCAGTTACTCTGGACTAGGTTGGTACGAGCAGTACTTC.

This clonotype has more than one count but fewer than ten. The chain is built from TRBV6-5 and TRBJ1-5, with D unresolved. The V gene's germline CDR1 is MNHEY and CDR2 SVGAGI. This CDR3 is 14 amino acids long. The ends were cut back, 5 bases at V and 4 bases at J, with 12 bases in the middle. Here the CDR3 reads CASSEIGPNQPQHF. DNA for the CDR3: TGTGCCAGCAGTGAAATCGGGCCTAATCAGCCCCAGCATTTT.

This chain connects TRBV6-6 to TRBJ1-5; D gene unclear. V was pared by 2 bases and J by 2 bases, with 10 bases between. The germline CDR1 and CDR2 sequences are MNHNY and SVGAGI (reference sequence). The CDR3 length is 15 residues. CDR3 in DNA: TGTGCCAGCAGTTACGGGAGAGAGGGCAATCAGCCCCAGCATTTT. Encoded protein: CASSYGREGNQPQHF.

V gene TRBV12-3 or TRBV12-4 combines with J gene TRBJ2-5, with TRBD1 as a possible D gene (5 bases). The CDR3 loop spans 13 amino acids. V was cut by 7 bases and J by 2 bases, with 11 bases left in between. The CDR3 coding sequence is TGTGCCAGCAACCGACAGAGGCAAGAGACCCAGTACTTC. Protein sequence: CASNRQRQETQYF.

There are a few counts of this clonotype. The rearrangement joins TRBV19 to TRBJ1-2; unclear D gene. This CDR3 region has 14 residues. In germline, CDR1 is LNHDA, CDR2 SQIVND (reference sequence). V lost 2 bases, J lost 5 bases, and 12 bases lay in between. In DNA, the CDR3 is TGTGCCAGTAGTATATCCGGAATCTCATATGGCTACACCTTC. Translating gives CASSISGISYGYTF.

This clonotype was observed many times. CDR3 loop: CASSFGGVPGLADDNEQFF. Written as DNA, the CDR3 is TGTGCCAGCAGCTTCGGCGGGGTACCTGGACTAGCGGACGACAATGAGCAGTTCTTC. This sequence joins TRBV7-9 and TRBJ2-1; TRBD2 aligns across 10 bases. The CDR3 loop spans 19 amino acids. Germline-derived CDR1 and CDR2 are SEHNR and FQNEAQ (reference sequence). After removal of 3 bases from V and 5 bases from J, the junction contained 16 bases not matched to a gene.